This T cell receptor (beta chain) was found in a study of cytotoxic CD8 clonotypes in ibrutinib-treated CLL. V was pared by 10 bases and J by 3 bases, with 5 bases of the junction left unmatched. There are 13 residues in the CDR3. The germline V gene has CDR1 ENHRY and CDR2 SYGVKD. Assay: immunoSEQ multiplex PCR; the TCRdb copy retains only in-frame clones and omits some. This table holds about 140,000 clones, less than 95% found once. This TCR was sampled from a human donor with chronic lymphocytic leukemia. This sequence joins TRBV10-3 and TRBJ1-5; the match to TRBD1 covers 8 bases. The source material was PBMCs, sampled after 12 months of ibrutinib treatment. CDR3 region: CASHRGDNQPQHF. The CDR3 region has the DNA TGTGCCAGCCACAGGGGGGACAATCAGCCCCAGCATTTT.